This T cell receptor (beta chain) stems from a study of PD-L1 blockade in urothelial cancer. At the level of the study: Samples of blood were analyzed 3 weeks (second dose) and 6 weeks after treatment start.

Time point indicated: pretreatment peripheral blood. The CDR3 totals 17 residues. Trimming cost V 7 bases and J 4 bases, with 22 bases left between them. CDR1 is LNHDA, CDR2 SQIVND, per germline (reference sequence). Method: immunoSEQ multiplex PCR; TCRdb's copy keeps in-frame clones and lacks some. The sample lists 49,000 or so clones, 86% occurring once. The chain carries TRBV19 and TRBJ1-4, with D unclear. The sequenced sample was PBMCs, obtained around atezolizumab (anti-PD-L1) treatment. This clonotype originated in a man aged 60 to 69 with urothelial cancer. The CDR3 loop is CASTTIAMRAGNEKLFF. The CDR3 DNA reads as TGTGCCAGTACTACAATCGCGATGAGGGCGGGTAATGAAAAACTGTTTTTT. Filled out from reference TRBV19 and TRBJ1-4, the complete variable domain reads DGGITQSPKYLFRKEGQNVTLSCEQNLNHDAMYWYRQDPGQGLRLIYYSQIVNDFQKGDIAEGYSVSREKKESFPLTVTSAQKNPTAFYLCASTTIAMRAGNEKLFFGSGTQLSVL.